A single sample gave rise to the 10 T cell receptor beta chains below, sequenced in a study of T cell responses to AZD1222 COVID-19 vaccine. Sequencing used immunoSEQ multiplex PCR; TCRdb keeps in-frame clones, though not all of them. Of about 95,000 clones in the sample, about 89% were seen once. The specimen comprised peripheral blood, sampled on day 0 of AZD1222 vaccination. All receptors derive from an adult in good health.

The V and J genes are TRBV11-2 and TRBJ2-1; TRBD2 agrees at 12 bases. Unmatched junction bases numbered 7, after V lost 7 bases and J lost 9 bases. The CDR3 runs 14 residues. Germline loops: CDR1 SGHAT, CDR2 FQNNGV. For the CDR3, the DNA is TGTGCCAGCAACCCTAGCGGGGGGGACGGTGAGCAGTTCTTC. Translating it yields CASNPSGGDGEQFF.

The chain joins TRBV7-8 to TRBJ1-2; 11 positions match TRBD1. In germline, CDR1 is SGHVS, CDR2 FQNEAQ. This CDR3 comprises 16 residues. Unmatched junction bases numbered 9, after V lost 5 bases and J lost 4 bases. The CDR3 loop is CASSPSWTGGAYGYTF. CDR3 nucleotide sequence: TGTGCCAGCAGCCCTTCGTGGACAGGGGGCGCCTATGGCTACACCTTC.

The chain joins TRBV18 to TRBJ1-2; 9 bases align to TRBD1. CDR3 length: 15 amino acids. Germline assignment: CDR1 KGHSH and CDR2 LQKENI. Trimming took 3 bases from V and 5 from J; bases not matched to a gene: 7. The CDR3 protein is CASSPGQGMGYGYTF. The CDR3 DNA reads as TGTGCCAGCTCACCGGGACAGGGAATGGGATATGGCTACACCTTC.

The J gene is TRBJ2-7, the V gene TRBV6-5; 7 bases line up with TRBD2. This CDR3 region has 14 residues. Germline V gene data show CDR1 as MNHEY and CDR2 as SVGAGI. With V trimmed by 6 bases and J by 0 bases, 5 bases remained unmatched. The CDR3 DNA follows: TGTGCCAGCAGGGTCGGGGGGAGCTCCTACGAGCAGTACTTC. This codes for CASRVGGSSYEQYF.

The gene calls are TRBV24-1 and TRBJ2-1; D is unresolved. Looked up from germline, CDR1 is KGHDR and CDR2 is SFDVKD. CDR3 length equals 15 residues. With 7 bases removed from V and 1 base from J, the gap between germline ends came to 13 bases. Here the CDR3 DNA reads TGTGCCACCAGCCAAGCGTCCCTTTCCTACAATGAGCAGTTCTTC. As protein: CATSQASLSYNEQFF.

This chain links TRBV28 with TRBJ1-5, with TRBD1 matching 10 bases. CDR3 length: 15 residues. Looked up from germline, CDR1 is MDHEN and CDR2 is SYDVKM. V lost 6 bases and J lost 5; bases outside the gene matches: 7. The CDR3 coding sequence is TGTGCCAGCAGAGACGACAGGGGGCCCGATCAGCCCCAGCATTTT. Translating gives CASRDDRGPDQPQHF.

CDR3 DNA: TGTGCCAGCAGTGATCAAGAGGCGTCCGGGGAGCTGTTTTTT. Translating gives CASSDQEASGELFF. This chain uses TRBV6-4 with TRBJ2-2; no definite D call. With 3 bases removed from V and 6 bases from J, the gap between germline ends came to 11 bases. Germline loops: CDR1 MRHNA, CDR2 SNTAGT. The CDR3 has 14 residues.

V is TRBV5-6 and J is TRBJ2-7; 14 nucleotides align to TRBD2. CDR1 and CDR2 (germline): SGHDT, YYEEEE. This CDR3 comprises 16 residues. Trimming at V came to 4 bases and at J to 4 bases, leaving 7 bases not matched to a gene. The CDR3 loop reads CASSPGLAGVGYEQYF. The CDR3 nucleotides read TGTGCCAGCAGCCCGGGACTAGCGGGGGTTGGATACGAGCAGTACTTC.

This chain joins TRBV5-1 and TRBJ1-2; no clear D. Looked up from germline, CDR1 is SGHRS and CDR2 is YFSETQ. The V end was cut by 0 bases, the J end by 2 bases, with 8 bases between. The CDR3 contains 14 residues. In DNA, the CDR3 is TGCGCCAGCAGCTTGGTCGGAGGGAACTATGGCTACACCTTC. It encodes CASSLVGGNYGYTF.

V and J are TRBV23-1 and TRBJ1-5; 8 bases match TRBD1. TRBV23-1 is identified as an open reading frame with a role that is uncertain. The J segment lost 6 bases and the V segment lost 7 bases, leaving 8 bases of the junction unmatched. The CDR3 totals 14 residues. CDR3 DNA sequence: TGCGCCAGCACCCAGAGACAGGGGAGTCAGCCCCAGCATTTT. This sequence encodes CASTQRQGSQPQHF.